This T cell receptor (beta chain) was documented in a study of blood T cell repertoires in COVID-19. Trimming took 5 bases from V and 2 from J; bases not matched to a gene: 11. Per the germline V gene, CDR1 is SGHAT and CDR2 is FQNNGV. The length of the CDR3 is 17 residues. Profiled with immunoSEQ multiplex PCR; TCRdb holds only in-frame clones, not every one. The profile shows tens of thousands of clones, 86% of them singletons. The V gene is TRBV11-2, the J gene TRBJ2-3; 9 bases align to TRBD2. Sample: peripheral blood. This receptor was identified in an elderly woman in a cohort sampled during active or convalescent COVID-19. CDR3 loop: CASSRDGAGGPTDTQYF. As DNA, the CDR3 is TGTGCCAGCAGCCGAGACGGGGCGGGAGGGCCCACAGATACGCAGTATTTT. The full variable domain, in which reference TRBV11-2 and TRBJ2-3 provide the parts outside the CDR3, is EAGVAQSPRYKIIEKRQSVAFWCNPISGHATLYWYQQILGQGPKLLIQFQNNGVVDDSQLPKDRFSAERLKGVDSTLKIQPAKLEDSAVYLCASSRDGAGGPTDTQYFGPGTRLTVL.